This T cell receptor (beta chain) was documented in a study of blood T cell repertoires in COVID-19 (dated by TCRdb to the early 2020s). Broadly, across the study: Samples from collaborators originated in the United States, Italy and Spain and spanned both the acute and convalescent phases of COVID-19. The material from the prospective study consisted of cDNA or gDNA derived from T cells, B-cell-depleted T cells, or PBMCs. Subjects who had been exposed to COVID-19, were actively infected with it, or had recovered from it provided the deeply sampled blood TCRbeta repertoires that made up the dataset. The repertoires were released in a freely available public database meant as a resource for research on the immune response to SARS-CoV-2. Samples came from the ongoing ImmuneRACE study (first 160 participants) plus 1,254 subjects from 6 global collaborators. Nearly every sample came with metadata listing a de-identified subject ID, COVID-19 status, age in years and sex. Where available, HLA class I and class II types were taken from metadata supplied by the sample provider and were not determined by assay-based typing. The paper as a whole reports these results and caveats: How much clinical and demographic metadata was included differed by source and by participant, and the metadata was provided uncurated.

The immunoSEQ Assay, a bias-controlled multiplex PCR, was used to amplify TCRbeta CDR3 regions from genomic DNA. The original methods were these. Within the assay, amplification of reference gene primers was used to estimate how many nucleated cells each sample contained. To quantify the absolute abundance of each unique TCRbeta CDR3 rearrangement, sequence reads were collapsed and filtered. For each sample, productive Simpson clonality was calculated by taking the square root of Simpson's diversity index across productive rearrangements. The immuneACCESS repertoire file appears here via TCRdb, limited to in-frame rearrangements. These files lack a portion of the clones; in checked studies, under half of the deficit traces to unresolved V genes, and the cause of the others is not known. The DNA gave D and trimming, while V, J and clone size come from that table. For this sample there are approximately 180,000 clones; 88% appear just once. Approximately 4% of the sample is taken by the ten largest.

Collaborating institutions collected whole blood in K2EDTA tubes following their own protocols. For TCRbeta analysis, collaborators shipped samples as frozen whole blood, isolated PBMCs, or DNA extracted from either of those sample types. About this clone: The target of this receptor is not known. Per-base quality was not reported, and no clone a single base away is much larger than it.

Specimen: peripheral blood. The sequence came from a human donor in a cohort sampled during active COVID-19.

The CDR3 region has the sequence CASSLARITAF. The DNA sequence is given as TGTGCCAGCAGCTTAGCCCGGATCACGGCCTTC. The rearrangement combines TRBV21-1 with TRBJ2-7; TRBD2, the table's D call, was not compared with the DNA. TRBV21-1 is reported as a pseudogene. Taken from cysteine to phenylalanine, the CDR3 has 11 residues. This entry keeps only the CDR3 DNA: 33 bases, framed from base 1.